This T cell receptor (beta chain) was documented in a study of human T cells and chemical hapten exposure. The sample holds a few counts of this clonotype. TCRdb re-called the RACE reads with MiXCR, one entry per CDR3 protein. Here the sample spans 95,000 to 150,000 distinct CDR3 sequences, roughly 13% being singletons. This CDR3 has 13 residues. Germline V gene sequence: CDR1 MNHEY, CDR2 SVGAGI. Trimming left V 4 bases short and J 10 bases short, with 16 bases between. Stated time point: patch test 1, 2 weeks after DPC sensitization. The treatment: therapeutic diphenylcyclopropenone sensitization with weekly scalp DPC.

J is TRBJ1-1 and V is TRBV6-5; D is perhaps TRBD1 (6 bases). This specimen consisted of whole blood, obtained in connection with sensitization to the hapten diphenylcyclopropenone (DPC). This receptor was identified in a man between 18 and 29 years old with alopecia areata. Some clones in this sample may be carry-over from other donors' samples. CDR3 in amino acids: CASSSTTGLRAFF. As DNA, the CDR3 is TGTGCCAGCAGTTCTACAACAGGGCTTCGAGCTTTCTTT.